This entry is about one TCR beta chain. Its antigen has not been determined. Per-base qualities were not stored, and no clone one base away is much larger. The library was produced with the immunoSEQ multiplex PCR assay. For TCR sequencing, RNA was extracted from every sample and reverse transcribed into cDNA to serve as template. SuperScript III was used to make first-strand cDNA, primed with a 2:1 mix of oligo-dT and random hexamers. Amplification bias was assessed with a synthetic immune receptor repertoire, and residual bias was removed computationally. The published analysis was carried out like this. After raw reads were preprocessed to remove errors, the CDR3 was defined following IMGT conventions as running from the conserved cysteine to phenylalanine. Clonality was calculated as 1 minus Shannon entropy normalized by log2 of the number of productive unique TCRs. Whether scalp clones were CD4 or CD8 was inferred by matching scalp TCRbeta sequences against CD4 and CD8 repertoires sorted from blood. This immuneACCESS table, as held by TCRdb, lists in-frame sequences with V and J called but not all clones. Of the missing ones, under half trace to an unresolved V gene in checked studies; the others have no known cause. V, J and clone size are taken as reported in that table, and D and trimming were inferred from the DNA itself. This sample lists about 180,000 clones; approximately 49% were detected once. Of the sample, roughly 9.1% is held by the ten largest clones.

These data come from a study of CD8+ T cells in alopecia areata (dated by TCRdb to 2017 to 2018). About the study as a whole: Treated patients were enrolled in an open-label pilot trial of oral tofacitinib, 5 to 10 mg twice daily, for moderate-to-severe alopecia areata. Tofacitinib was given for 6 to 18 months, followed by 6 months of follow-up off drug to assess delayed response and recurrence. Disease severity in treated patients was measured with the SALT score, which quantifies the percentage of affected scalp surface area. High-throughput TCRbeta sequencing was used to examine T cell clonal expansion in alopecia areata in both the C3H/HeJ mouse model and human patients. In humans, TCRbeta sequencing was performed on scalp tissue and on sorted CD4+ and CD8+ peripheral blood T cells from healthy controls and from patients with patchy or totalis/universalis alopecia areata. Patients on tofacitinib were biopsied at baseline and after 4 and 24 weeks of treatment, and several of the patients also had a later scalp biopsy. Scalp clonality was compared across normal scalp (n=4), patchy alopecia areata scalp (n=8), and alopecia totalis/universalis scalp (n=8). RNA came from the PAXgene miRNA kit for fixed scalp, the miRNeasy kit for PBMCs, and the RNeasy kit for mouse skin. TCRbeta CDR3 regions were amplified by immunoSEQ multiplex PCR using 35 Vbeta forward and 13 Jbeta reverse primers.

In the paper's terms, the treatment or condition label means: oral pan-JAK inhibitor, 5-10 mg twice daily. From alopecia areata patients, peripheral blood was collected along with lesional scalp punch biopsies. PBMCs were isolated by density centrifugation and stained for CD3, CD4 and CD8, after which CD4+ and CD8+ T cells were sorted on a FACSAria. Summary of the overall study and its limitations: With tofacitinib, both scalp clonality and the number of expanded CD8+ clones among the top 100 scalp clones went down significantly. Because the treated cohort was small and had just a single nonresponder, larger studies are needed to establish links between baseline CD8+ expansion and response. Many expanded lesional clones were found to persist in scalp and blood during tofacitinib treatment, and relapse after treatment cessation may be partly explained by this persistence. Scalp TCR repertoire analysis is complicated because resident alphabeta T cells in normal human skin are also sequenced, whereas mouse skin is dominated by gammadelta T cells. TCR sequences shared between patients were less clear than in mice, possibly partly because of HLA diversity in the patient population. Lesional scalp, especially in alopecia totalis/universalis, showed higher clonality and more expanded CD8+ clones than normal scalp, suggesting antigenic drive.

The clonotype originates from a human donor with alopecia areata. The sequencing used CD8+ T cells sorted from blood, collected around week 54, from a patient treated with tofacitinib.

The CDR3 is CASSSTGLRPTGELFF. The nucleotide sequence is given as TGTGCCAGCAGCTCGACCGGGCTTCGACCCACCGGGGAGCTGTTTTTT. The V gene is TRBV7-3 and the J gene is TRBJ2-2, with an unclear D gene assignment. The CDR3 runs 16 amino acids, cysteine and phenylalanine included. Of the read, only the CDR3 DNA is kept; its 48 bases are in frame from base 1. V is pared back by 4 bases and J by 4 bases, with 16 bases lying between the germline termini. Sequences SGHTA (CDR1) and FQGTGA (CDR2) are obtained from the germline V gene.